This passage covers 16 T cell receptor beta chains from one sample sequenced in a study of blood T cell repertoires in COVID-19. Some clones are missing from TCRdb's copy, which holds only in-frame ones; the method was immunoSEQ multiplex PCR. The sample includes under 35,000 clones, about 83% of them seen just once. Sequencing input: peripheral blood. The receptors here all came from a man in his sixties or seventies with active COVID-19.

The chain joins TRBV19 to TRBJ1-5; D gene unclear. V was pared by 1 base and J by 0 bases, with 13 bases between. The length of the CDR3 is 17 residues. Looked up from germline, CDR1 is LNHDA and CDR2 is SQIVND (reference sequence). CDR3 amino acids: CASSIAGSRYSNQPQHF. Written as DNA, the CDR3 is TGTGCCAGTAGTATAGCAGGCTCCCGATATAGCAATCAGCCCCAGCATTTT.

The chain uses TRBV19 and TRBJ2-3, with no clear D. The V and J ends lost 3 bases and 2 bases respectively, with 12 bases between them. The CDR3 spans 15 residues. Germline CDR1 and CDR2: LNHDA and SQIVND (reference sequence). The CDR3 region is CASSMRNGDTDTQYF. The CDR3, as DNA: TGTGCCAGTAGTATGAGGAACGGAGACACAGATACGCAGTATTTT.

The J gene is TRBJ2-1, the V gene TRBV5-4; 7 bases line up with TRBD1. Germline CDR1 reads SGHNT; CDR2 reads YYREEE (reference sequence). This CDR3 comprises 14 residues. V was pared by 2 bases and J by 3 bases, with 2 bases of the junction left unmatched. In nucleotides, the CDR3 is TGTGCCAGCAGCTTAAACAGGGGCTACAATGAGCAGTTCTTC. This translates into CASSLNRGYNEQFF.

The sample holds a few counts of this clone. The chain uses TRBV10-3 and TRBJ1-1, with unresolved D. The germline V gene encodes CDR1 ENHRY and CDR2 SYGVKD. V lost 0 bases and J lost 2, with 7 bases in between. This CDR3 has 14 amino acids. This chain's CDR3 is CAISESVANTEAFF. The CDR3 DNA sequence: TGTGCCATCAGTGAGTCCGTGGCCAACACTGAAGCTTTCTTT.

This sequence joins TRBV7-2 and TRBJ2-7, with a tentative D call TRBD2 (5 bases). Trimming removed 8 bases at V and 1 base at J, with 9 bases between. This CDR3 comprises 12 residues. Germline V CDR1 and CDR2: SGHTA, FQGNSA. CDR3 coding DNA: TGTGCCAGCCGGGGTGTATCCTACGAGCAGTACTTC. Translation: CASRGVSYEQYF. The full variable domain, with the rest looked up from reference TRBV7-2 and TRBJ2-7, is GAGVSQSPSNKVTEKGKDVELRCDPISGHTALYWYRQSLGQGLEFLIYFQGNSAPDKSGLPSDRFSAERTGGSVSTLTIQRTQQEDSAVYLCASRGVSYEQYFGPGTRLTVT.

This chain uses TRBV27 with TRBJ2-7; TRBD1 agrees at 8 bases. The germline CDR1 and CDR2 sequences are MNHEY and SMNVEV (reference sequence). The CDR3 covers 15 residues. J lost 1 base, V lost 6 bases, and 8 bases had no gene match. The CDR3 region is CASSRDRGLSYEQYF. In DNA, the CDR3 is TGTGCCAGCAGCAGAGACAGGGGTCTATCCTACGAGCAGTACTTC.

This clone appeared once. The chain couples TRBV19 to TRBJ1-1; 7 nucleotides agree with TRBD1. The CDR3 is made up of 15 amino acids. V dropped 5 bases and J dropped 5; count of bases not matched to a gene: 11. Germline V gene sequence: CDR1 LNHDA, CDR2 SQIVND (reference sequence). The CDR3 sequence is CASSPSFLDRTEAFF. Here the CDR3 DNA reads TGTGCCAGTAGTCCCTCATTCTTGGACAGGACTGAAGCTTTCTTT. Together with reference TRBV19 and TRBJ1-1, the CDR3 gives the full variable domain: DGGITQSPKYLFRKEGQNVTLSCEQNLNHDAMYWYRQDPGQGLRLIYYSQIVNDFQKGDIAEGYSVSREKKESFPLTVTSAQKNPTAFYLCASSPSFLDRTEAFFGQGTRLTVV.

The chain joins TRBV14 to TRBJ1-1; D perhaps matches TRBD1 (5 bases). With 4 bases removed from V and 5 bases from J, the gap between germline ends came to 23 bases. The CDR3 covers 17 residues. Germline V gives CDR1 SGHDN, CDR2 FVKESK. CDR3 coding DNA: TGTGCCAGCAGCCGCTCAAAAGGGGCGAATACTTTAACTGAAGCTTTCTTT. This sequence encodes CASSRSKGANTLTEAFF.

The genes are TRBV7-2 and TRBJ1-2; 7 nucleotides line up with TRBD1. From germline, CDR1 is SGHTA and CDR2 FQGNSA. With V trimmed by 1 base and J by 9 bases, 8 bases remained unmatched. The CDR3 is 14 residues long. Here the CDR3 reads CASSLDRQGRSYTF. CDR3 bases: TGTGCCAGCAGCTTAGACAGACAGGGTAGGAGCTACACCTTC. The full variable domain, its missing parts supplied by reference TRBV7-2 and TRBJ1-2, is GAGVSQSPSNKVTEKGKDVELRCDPISGHTALYWYRQSLGQGLEFLIYFQGNSAPDKSGLPSDRFSAERTGGSVSTLTIQRTQQEDSAVYLCASSLDRQGRSYTFGSGTRLTVV.

The rearrangement links TRBV6-6 to TRBJ1-5, with 7 positions matching TRBD1. The CDR3 extends over 14 amino acids. Germline lookup yields CDR1 MNHNY and CDR2 SVGAGI (reference sequence). Trimming cost V 2 bases and J 4 bases; bases outside gene matches: 2. The CDR3 sequence: CASSYKQGNQPQHF. In DNA, the CDR3 is TGTGCCAGCAGTTACAAACAGGGGAATCAGCCCCAGCATTTT.

A single count supports this clone. J is TRBJ2-1 and V is TRBV5-1; 9 nucleotides line up with TRBD1. This CDR3 has 15 residues. With V trimmed by 0 bases and J by 9 bases, 7 bases remained unmatched. Germline values: CDR1 SGHRS, CDR2 YFSETQ. The CDR3 region is CASSLDRGQRAEQFF. The CDR3 nucleotides read TGCGCCAGCAGCTTGGACAGGGGGCAAAGGGCTGAGCAGTTCTTC.

The chain links TRBV12-3 or TRBV12-4 to TRBJ2-1; D is unclear. V lost 4 bases and J 8 bases, leaving 9 bases between the germline ends. The CDR3 contains 12 residues. CDR3 protein: CASSYLSHEQFF. The CDR3 DNA sequence: TGTGCCAGCAGTTATCTCTCCCATGAGCAGTTCTTC.

CDR3 residues: CASSSSLAGVSDTQYF. In nucleotides, the CDR3 is TGCGCCAGCAGCTCCTCACTAGCGGGAGTATCGGATACGCAGTATTTT. This chain links TRBV5-1 with TRBJ2-3, with 11 nucleotides matching TRBD2. The V gene end was trimmed by 3 bases and the J gene end by 6 bases; junction bases not matched to a gene: 9. This CDR3 contains 16 residues. Germline CDR1 reads SGHRS; CDR2 reads YFSETQ. The variable domain in full, completed from reference TRBV5-1 and TRBJ2-3, reads KAGVTQTPRYLIKTRGQQVTLSCSPISGHRSVSWYQQTPGQGLQFLFEYFSETQRNKGNFPGRFSGRQFSNSRSEMNVSTLELGDSALYLCASSSSLAGVSDTQYFGPGTRLTVL.

The V call is TRBV2, the J call TRBJ2-5, with 7 nucleotides matching TRBD1. Unmatched junction bases numbered 6, after V lost 6 bases and J lost 5 bases. Germline V gene lookup returns CDR1 SNHLY and CDR2 FYNNEI. The length of the CDR3 is 13 residues. CDR3 amino acids: CASSLGGGETQYF. The CDR3, as DNA: TGTGCCAGCAGCTTAGGGGGCGGGGAGACCCAGTACTTC.

This clone is termed medium-sized (0.01 to 0.1%). The chain employs TRBV5-1 and TRBJ1-5; 8 nucleotides agree with TRBD1. The junction had 10 bases not matched to a gene; V was cut back by 6 bases and J by 5 bases. CDR1 is SGHRS, CDR2 YFSETQ, per germline. The CDR3 is made up of 15 amino acids. The CDR3 region has the DNA TGCGCCAGCATCTTCTCACAGGGGGTCGATCAGCCCCAGCATTTT. This translates into CASIFSQGVDQPQHF. The complete variable domain, with remaining parts taken from reference TRBV5-1 and TRBJ1-5, reads KAGVTQTPRYLIKTRGQQVTLSCSPISGHRSVSWYQQTPGQGLQFLFEYFSETQRNKGNFPGRFSGRQFSNSRSEMNVSTLELGDSALYLCASIFSQGVDQPQHFGDGTRLSIL.

The chain carries TRBV7-2 and TRBJ1-1; a possible D gene is TRBD1 (5 bases). Per germline, CDR1 SGHTA and CDR2 FQGNSA. CDR3 size: 13 residues. The V and J ends lost 5 bases and 0 bases respectively, with 7 bases between them. CDR3 nucleotide sequence: TGTGCCAGCAGCAGGGGCCTGAACACTGAAGCTTTCTTT. Amino acids: CASSRGLNTEAFF.